The clone carrying this TCR beta chain is a singleton in its sample. What it binds is unknown. From germline, CDR1 is SGHNT and CDR2 YYREEE (reference sequence). The CDR3 loop spans 13 amino acids. The V and J ends lost 0 bases and 2 bases respectively, with 6 bases between them. The record originates from a study of cytomegalovirus exposure and HLA in healthy donors. Study-level information: Of the donors genotyped, several hundred in all, about 81% fell in the Caucasian-associated ancestry cluster.

The PCR used 60 Vbeta and 13 Jbeta primers. Here immunoSEQ multiplex PCR was the method, and the copy in TCRdb shows in-frame clones only, minus some. The sample contains tens of thousands of clones, about 73% of which appear only once. Study-wide points: TCR beta chains numbering 164 were designated cytomegalovirus-associated.

Sequencing was done on a sample of PBMCs. The gene calls are TRBV5-4 and TRBJ2-7; D remains unclear. This clonotype was sampled from a woman between 35 and 50 years old in good health and CMV-seropositive. For the CDR3, the DNA is TGTGCCAGCAGCTTGGGAAGCGCCTACGAGCAGTACTTC. Amino acids: CASSLGSAYEQYF.